The clone carrying this TCR beta chain has just a few counts. Its antigen is currently unknown. This specimen belongs to a study of T cell repertoires in cytomegalovirus infection. Whole-study context: Selection of CMV epitopes for the study included recently identified HLA-C-restricted and well-studied HLA-B-restricted ones. Matching HLA type, along with CMV infection, was indicated by public TCR beta signatures. Study outcomes and limitations: Cumulated frequencies of public TCR beta families served to identify carriers of CMV plus the relevant HLA. Dominating the ex vivo response were TCR beta clonotypes that were CMV-specific and HLA-C-restricted.

TCRdb reprocessed the reads with MiXCR, giving one entry per CDR3 protein. The sample lists about 920,000 distinct CDR3 sequences, about 33% occurring once. Sequenced here: cultured CD8+ T cells from PBMCs, sampled from culture after CMV antigen stimulation. The sequence derives from a human donor in good health (CMV status not recorded). Some clones in this sample may be carry-over from other donors' samples.

The CDR3: CASRLLGGTNTGELFF. The CDR3 DNA follows: TGTGCCAGCAGACTCCTCGGGGGGACAAACACCGGGGAGCTGTTTTTT. V usage is TRBV7-9 and J usage is TRBJ2-2; D possibly corresponds to TRBD2 (7 bases). The CDR3 consists of 16 residues. Germline assignment: CDR1 SEHNR and CDR2 FQNEAQ (reference sequence). Trimming removed 6 bases at V and 2 bases at J, with 16 bases between. Drawing the rest from reference TRBV7-9 and TRBJ2-2, the complete variable domain is DTGVSQNPRHKITKRGQNVTFRCDPISEHNRLYWYRQTLGQGPEFLTYFQNEAQLEKSRLLSDRFSAERPKGSFSTLEIQRTEQGDSAMYLCASRLLGGTNTGELFFGEGSRLTVL.